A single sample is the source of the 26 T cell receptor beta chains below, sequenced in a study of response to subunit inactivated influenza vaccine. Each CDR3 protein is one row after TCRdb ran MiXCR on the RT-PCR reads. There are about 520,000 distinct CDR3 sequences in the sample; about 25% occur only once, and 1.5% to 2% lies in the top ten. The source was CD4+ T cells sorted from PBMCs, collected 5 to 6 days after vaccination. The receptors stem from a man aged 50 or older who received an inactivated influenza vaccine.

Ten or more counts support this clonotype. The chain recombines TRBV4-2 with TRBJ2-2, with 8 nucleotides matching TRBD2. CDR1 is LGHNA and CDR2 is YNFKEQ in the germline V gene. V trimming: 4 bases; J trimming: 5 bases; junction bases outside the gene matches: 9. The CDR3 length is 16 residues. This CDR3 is CASSPASGRVTGELFF. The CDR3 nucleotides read TGTGCCAGCAGCCCGGCCTCCGGGAGGGTAACCGGGGAGCTGTTTTTT.

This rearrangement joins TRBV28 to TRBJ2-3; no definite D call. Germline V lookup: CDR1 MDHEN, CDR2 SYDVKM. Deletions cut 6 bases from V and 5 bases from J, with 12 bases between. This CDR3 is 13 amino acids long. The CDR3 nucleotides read TGTGCCAGCAGCAAGGCTGGGGTAGATACGCAGTATTTT. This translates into CASSKAGVDTQYF.

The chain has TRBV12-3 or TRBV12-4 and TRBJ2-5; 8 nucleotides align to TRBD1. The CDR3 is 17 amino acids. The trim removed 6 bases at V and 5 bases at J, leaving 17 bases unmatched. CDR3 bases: TGTGCCAGCAGCAACCGCAACAGGGGGTTGACTGGGGAGACCCAGTACTTC. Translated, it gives CASSNRNRGLTGETQYF.

As DNA, the CDR3 is TGTGCCAGCAGTTATGGGCCAAGCGCCAGGGAGACCCAGTACTTC. Encoded protein: CASSYGPSARETQYF. This rearrangement joins TRBV6-5 to TRBJ2-5; unclear D gene. V dropped 3 bases and J dropped 5 bases, with 16 bases sitting between them. Germline V gives CDR1 MNHEY, CDR2 SVGAGI. CDR3 length: 15 amino acids.

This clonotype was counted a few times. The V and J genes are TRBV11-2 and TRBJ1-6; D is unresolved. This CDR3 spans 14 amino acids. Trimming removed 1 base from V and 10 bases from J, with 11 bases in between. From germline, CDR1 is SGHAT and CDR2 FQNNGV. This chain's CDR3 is CASSLGTVGSPLHF. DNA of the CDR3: TGTGCCAGCAGCTTAGGGACGGTGGGATCACCCCTCCACTTT. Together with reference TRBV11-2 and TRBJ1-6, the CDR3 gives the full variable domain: EAGVAQSPRYKIIEKRQSVAFWCNPISGHATLYWYQQILGQGPKLLIQFQNNGVVDDSQLPKDRFSAERLKGVDSTLKIQPAKLEDSAVYLCASSLGTVGSPLHFGNGTRLTVT.

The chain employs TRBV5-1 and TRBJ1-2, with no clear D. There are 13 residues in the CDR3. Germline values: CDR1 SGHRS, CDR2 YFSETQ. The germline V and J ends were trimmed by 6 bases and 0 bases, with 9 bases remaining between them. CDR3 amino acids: CASNGDTNYGYTF. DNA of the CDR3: TGCGCCAGCAACGGGGATACTAACTATGGCTACACCTTC.

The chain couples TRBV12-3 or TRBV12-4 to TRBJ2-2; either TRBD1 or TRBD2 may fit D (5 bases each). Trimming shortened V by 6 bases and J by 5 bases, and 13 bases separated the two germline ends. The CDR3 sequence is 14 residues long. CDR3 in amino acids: CASRGTARTGELFF. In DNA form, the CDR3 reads TGTGCCAGCAGAGGGACGGCCCGAACCGGGGAGCTGTTTTTT.

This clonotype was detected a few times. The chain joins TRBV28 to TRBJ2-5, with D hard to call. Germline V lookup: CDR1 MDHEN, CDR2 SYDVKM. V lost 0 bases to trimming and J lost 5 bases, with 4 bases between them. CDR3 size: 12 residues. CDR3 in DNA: TGTGCCAGCAGTTTATGGTCGGAGACCCAGTACTTC. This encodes CASSLWSETQYF.

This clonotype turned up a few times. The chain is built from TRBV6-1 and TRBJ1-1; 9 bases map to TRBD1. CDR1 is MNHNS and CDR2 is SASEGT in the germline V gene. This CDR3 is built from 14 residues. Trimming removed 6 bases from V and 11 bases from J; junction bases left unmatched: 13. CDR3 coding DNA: TGTGCCAGCAGCCCTCGGACAGGGGCGGTTCGGGCTTTCTTT. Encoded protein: CASSPRTGAVRAFF.

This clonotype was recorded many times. CDR3: CASSPPLQETQYF. CDR3 DNA: TGTGCCAGCAGCCCTCCCCTCCAAGAGACCCAGTACTTC. The V and J genes are TRBV7-2 and TRBJ2-5, with D hard to call. Trimming shortened V by 5 bases and J by 1 base, and 8 bases separated the two germline ends. The CDR3 covers 13 residues. Germline loops: CDR1 SGHTA, CDR2 FQGNSA.

In nucleotides, the CDR3 is TGTGCCAGCAGCCAAGATTCGGTTAGGACGAATGAGCAGTTCTTC. It codes for CASSQDSVRTNEQFF. This chain links TRBV3-1 with TRBJ2-1, with unresolved D. Trimming took 0 bases from V and 7 from J, leaving 13 bases between them. Germline V lookup: CDR1 LGHDT, CDR2 YNNKEL (reference sequence). The CDR3 sequence is 15 residues long.

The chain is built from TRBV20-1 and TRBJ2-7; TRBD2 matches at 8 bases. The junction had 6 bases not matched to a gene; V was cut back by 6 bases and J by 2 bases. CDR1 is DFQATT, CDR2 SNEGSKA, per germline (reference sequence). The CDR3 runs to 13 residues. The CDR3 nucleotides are TGCAGTGCCTACCGGGGGGGTACCTACGAGCAGTACTTC. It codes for CSAYRGGTYEQYF.

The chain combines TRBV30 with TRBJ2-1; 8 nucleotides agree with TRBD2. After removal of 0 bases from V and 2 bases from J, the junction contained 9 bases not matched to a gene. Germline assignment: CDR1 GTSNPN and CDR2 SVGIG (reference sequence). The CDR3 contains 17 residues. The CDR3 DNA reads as TGTGCCTGGAGTGTACATCTCCCGGGACTAGCCTACAATGAGCAGTTCTTC. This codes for CAWSVHLPGLAYNEQFF.

The CDR3 bases are TGCGCCAGCAGCCAAGGGCGGGGTCACGGAAACATTCAGTACTTC. This encodes CASSQGRGHGNIQYF. The chain links TRBV4-3 to TRBJ2-4, with D tentatively TRBD2 (6 bases). This CDR3 is 15 amino acids long. Germline loops: CDR1 LGHNA, CDR2 YSLEER. Trimming left V 1 base short and J 6 bases short, with 13 bases between.

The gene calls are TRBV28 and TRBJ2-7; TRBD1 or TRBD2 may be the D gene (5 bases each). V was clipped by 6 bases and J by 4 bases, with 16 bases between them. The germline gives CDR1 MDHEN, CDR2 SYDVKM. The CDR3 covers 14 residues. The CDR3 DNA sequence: TGTGCCAGCAGATCGACGGGACCATTTTACGAGCAGTACTTC. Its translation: CASRSTGPFYEQYF.

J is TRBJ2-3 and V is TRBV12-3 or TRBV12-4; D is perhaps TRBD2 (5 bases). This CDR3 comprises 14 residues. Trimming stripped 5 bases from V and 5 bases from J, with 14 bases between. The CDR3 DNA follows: TGTGCCAGCAGTATACCGACACGGGGAGATACGCAGTATTTT. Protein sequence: CASSIPTRGDTQYF.

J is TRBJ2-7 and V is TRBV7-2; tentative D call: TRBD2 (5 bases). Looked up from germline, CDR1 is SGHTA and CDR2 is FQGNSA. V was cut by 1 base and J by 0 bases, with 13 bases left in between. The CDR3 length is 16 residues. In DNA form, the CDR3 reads TGTGCCAGCAGCTTAGGAGGGTTTTCGGCCTCCTACGAGCAGTACTTC. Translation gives CASSLGGFSASYEQYF.

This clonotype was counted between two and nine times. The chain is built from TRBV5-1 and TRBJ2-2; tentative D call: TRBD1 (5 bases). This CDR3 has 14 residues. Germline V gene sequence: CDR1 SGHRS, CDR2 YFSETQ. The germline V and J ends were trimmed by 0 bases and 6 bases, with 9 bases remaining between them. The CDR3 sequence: CASSLEYRPGELFF. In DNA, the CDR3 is TGCGCCAGCAGCTTGGAATACAGGCCCGGGGAGCTGTTTTTT.

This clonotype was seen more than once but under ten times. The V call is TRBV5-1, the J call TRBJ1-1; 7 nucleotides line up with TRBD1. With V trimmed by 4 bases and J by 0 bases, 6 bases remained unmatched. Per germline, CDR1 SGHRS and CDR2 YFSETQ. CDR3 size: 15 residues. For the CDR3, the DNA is TGCGCCAGCAGCGCACAGGGGTGGGTGAACACTGAAGCTTTCTTT. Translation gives CASSAQGWVNTEAFF.

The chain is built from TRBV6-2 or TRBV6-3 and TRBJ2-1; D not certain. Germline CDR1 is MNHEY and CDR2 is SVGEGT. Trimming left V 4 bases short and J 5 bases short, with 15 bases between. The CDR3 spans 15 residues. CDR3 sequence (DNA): TGTGCCAGCAGTTCCCGAATTCGCCGTGACAATGAGCAGTTCTTC. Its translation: CASSSRIRRDNEQFF.

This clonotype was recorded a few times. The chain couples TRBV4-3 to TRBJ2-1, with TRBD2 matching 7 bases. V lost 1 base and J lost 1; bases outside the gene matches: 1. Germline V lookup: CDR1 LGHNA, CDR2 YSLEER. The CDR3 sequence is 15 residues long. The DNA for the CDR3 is TGCGCCAGCAGCCAAGCGCGGGGGTCCTACAATGAGCAGTTCTTC. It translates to CASSQARGSYNEQFF.

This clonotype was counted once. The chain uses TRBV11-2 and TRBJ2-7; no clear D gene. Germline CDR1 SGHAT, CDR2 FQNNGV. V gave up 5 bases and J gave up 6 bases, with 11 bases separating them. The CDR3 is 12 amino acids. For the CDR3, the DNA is TGTGCCAGCAGCGTTAGAGCAGCCGAGCAGTACTTC. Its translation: CASSVRAAEQYF. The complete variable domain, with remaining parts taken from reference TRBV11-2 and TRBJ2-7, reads EAGVAQSPRYKIIEKRQSVAFWCNPISGHATLYWYQQILGQGPKLLIQFQNNGVVDDSQLPKDRFSAERLKGVDSTLKIQPAKLEDSAVYLCASSVRAAEQYFGPGTRLTVT.

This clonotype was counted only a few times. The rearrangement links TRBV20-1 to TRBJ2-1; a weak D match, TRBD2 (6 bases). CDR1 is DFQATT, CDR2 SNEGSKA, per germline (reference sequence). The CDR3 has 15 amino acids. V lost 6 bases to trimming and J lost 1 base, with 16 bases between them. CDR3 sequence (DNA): TGCAGTGCCCTAGAGTTGGGACTGTCCTACAATGAGCAGTTCTTC. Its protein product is CSALELGLSYNEQFF.

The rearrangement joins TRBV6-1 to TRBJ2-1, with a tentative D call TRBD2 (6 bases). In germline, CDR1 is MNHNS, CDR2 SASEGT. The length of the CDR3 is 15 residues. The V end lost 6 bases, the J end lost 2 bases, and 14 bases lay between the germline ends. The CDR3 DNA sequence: TGTGCCAGCAGGCCCGGGGGTGGGACCTACAATGAGCAGTTCTTC. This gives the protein CASRPGGGTYNEQFF.

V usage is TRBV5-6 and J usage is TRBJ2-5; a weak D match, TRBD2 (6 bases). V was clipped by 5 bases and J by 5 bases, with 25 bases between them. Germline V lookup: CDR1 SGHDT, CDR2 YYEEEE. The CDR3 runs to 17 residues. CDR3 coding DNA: TGTGCCAGCAGTCAACTGGAGGGAGTGCCGGTGGGGGAGACCCAGTACTTC. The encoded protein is CASSQLEGVPVGETQYF. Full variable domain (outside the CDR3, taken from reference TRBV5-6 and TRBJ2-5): DAGVTQSPTHLIKTRGQQVTLRCSPKSGHDTVSWYQQALGQGPQFIFQYYEEEERQRGNFPDRFSGHQFPNYSSELNVNALLLGDSALYLCASSQLEGVPVGETQYFGPGTRLLVL.

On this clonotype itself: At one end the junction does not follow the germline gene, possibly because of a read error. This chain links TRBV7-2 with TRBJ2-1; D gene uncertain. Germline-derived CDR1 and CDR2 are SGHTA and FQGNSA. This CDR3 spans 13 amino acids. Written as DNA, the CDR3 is TGTGCCGGCAGCTTACGTGTCGACGATGAGCAGTTCTTC. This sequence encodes CAGSLRVDDEQFF.